This TCR beta chain derives from a study of blood T cell repertoires in COVID-19. In the study overall: The cDNA or gDNA used as material had been derived from T cells, B-cell-depleted T cells, or PBMCs.

V shed 0 bases and J 9 bases; nucleotides not matched to a gene: 9. The CDR3 is 16 residues long. CDR1 SGHKS and CDR2 YYEKEE come from the germline V gene (reference sequence). In the source study's methods: Reference gene primer amplification in the assay estimated nucleated cell counts. Clones were read by immunoSEQ multiplex PCR, and TCRdb kept only the in-frame ones, dropping some. Clonal size and the V and J genes are those of that table, whereas D and trimming came from the DNA. The table has some 66,000 clones, about 80% seen once. This chain links TRBV5-5 with TRBJ1-6; 7 bases match TRBD1. The sequence derives from a man in his 60s with acute or convalescent COVID-19. Sequenced: peripheral blood. CDR3 nucleotide sequence: TGTGCCAGCAGCTTGGTAGGGACAGCCGTGAGTTCACCCCTCCACTTT. It codes for CASSLVGTAVSSPLHF.